This T cell receptor beta chain was captured in a study of blood T cell repertoires in COVID-19. Original processing methods: Amplification with reference gene primers provided the estimates of nucleated cell counts. The table came from immunoSEQ multiplex PCR; TCRdb's copy has only in-frame clones and leaves some out. That table is the source of V, J and clone size, and D and trimming were worked out from the DNA. The profile shows around 250,000 clones, 80% to 85% of them singletons. Germline CDR1 and CDR2: MDHEN and SYDVKM. The ends were cut back, 6 bases at V and 6 bases at J, with 18 bases in the middle. The CDR3 extends over 15 amino acids.

This TCR derives from a man between 45 and 60 years old with active or convalescent COVID-19. V is TRBV28 and J is TRBJ2-4, with D maybe TRBD1 (5 bases). The sequenced sample consisted of peripheral blood. CDR3 DNA sequence: TGTGCCAGCAGCCAGGGTGGATCCAGGACAAACATTCAGTACTTC. Translation gives CASSQGGSRTNIQYF.